What follows describes a single T cell receptor beta chain. The data derive from a study of blood T cell repertoires in COVID-19. Germline CDR1 is LNHDA and CDR2 is SQIVND (reference sequence). The CDR3 extends over 16 amino acids. J gave up 4 bases and V 5 bases, and 13 bases lay outside the gene matches. TCRdb's copy holds only in-frame clones and misses some; the assay was immunoSEQ multiplex PCR. The sample gives around 150,000 clones, 82% of which show up once; approximately 7% is in the top ten. The source is a woman aged 40 to 50 with COVID-19, enrolled during active disease. The sequenced sample consisted of peripheral blood. The chain employs TRBV19 and TRBJ1-2; the match to TRBD1 covers 7 bases. This CDR3 reads CASSPQTGSNSYGYTF. As DNA, the CDR3 is TGTGCCAGTAGTCCCCAGACAGGGTCAAATAGCTATGGCTACACCTTC. The variable domain in full, completed from reference TRBV19 and TRBJ1-2, reads DGGITQSPKYLFRKEGQNVTLSCEQNLNHDAMYWYRQDPGQGLRLIYYSQIVNDFQKGDIAEGYSVSREKKESFPLTVTSAQKNPTAFYLCASSPQTGSNSYGYTFGSGTRLTVV.